This T cell receptor (beta chain) is from a study of T cell responses to AZD1222 COVID-19 vaccine (dated by TCRdb to the early 2020s). The study in broad terms: AZD1222 recipients whose second dose came at about 4 weeks and those whose second dose came at about 12 weeks were combined into one group, since spike-specific TCR depth and breadth did not differ between the two schedules. A total of 230 to 250 trial participants underwent TCR sequencing, of whom some 200 had received two doses of AZD1222 and roughly 26 had received two doses of the MenACWY control vaccine. Trial participants were enrolled by age into 18-55, 56-69 and 70-plus year subgroups, with around 140, 26 and 57 TCR-sequenced participants respectively.

Taken from cysteine to phenylalanine, the CDR3 has 21 residues. CDR3 DNA is the only sequence kept; it has 63 bases, read in frame from the first base. Based on the germline V gene (reference sequence), the CDR1 and CDR2 sequences are LNHNV and YYDKDF. Trimming at the junction amounts to 2 bases on V and 0 bases on J, and the germline ends lie 26 bases apart. With regard to this clone: Its antigen target is currently unknown. No base-level quality is on record; no much larger clone is a single base apart.

The intended sense of this specimen's time point label: baseline before first vaccination. Vaccinee samples came from UK trials COV001 and COV002, including a single-blind randomized controlled phase 2/3 trial of AZD1222 (ChAdOx1 nCoV-19) in healthy adults. Trial participant PBMC samples were collected at day 0 and day 28 after the second dose for TCRbeta chain sequencing. The CDR3 regions of human TCRbeta chains were subjected to immunosequencing. Regarding the original processing steps: TCRs in the repertoires were compared against a reference library of SARS-CoV-2-specific TCRs that had been generated with the MIRA antigen-specificity platform. Breadth was defined as the fraction of unique TCRs that were SARS-CoV-2-associated. Depth was defined as the fraction of total T cells that were SARS-CoV-2-associated. Using the MIRA data, every spike-specific TCR was mapped to the spike region that the TCR reacted to and assigned to either a CD4 or a CD8 class. Log10-transformed breadth and depth values were compared by one-way ANOVA with Sidak's multiple comparisons tests. This is the immuneACCESS table as TCRdb keeps it, with only in-frame sequences that have V and J called. A part of the clones is gone; compared with another copy, unresolved V genes explain less than half, and the rest is unexplained. From that table come the V and J calls and clone size; the DNA was used to work out D and trimming. This sample lists approximately 100,000 clones; around 94% were detected once. About 2.2% of the sample comes from the top ten.

On the study overall, not on this receptor specifically: After two AZD1222 doses, spike-specific TCR breadth and depth were significantly higher than at day 0 and than in MenACWY recipients. Reportedly, almost half of the unique spike-specific TCRs recognized epitopes lying outside the regions that are mutated in the B.1.351 and B.1.1.7 variants. Only a handful of AZD1222 recipients were SARS-CoV-2 seropositive at baseline, limiting conclusions about previously exposed vaccinees. The vaccine-associated CD4 TCRs covered the entire spike protein, and the dominant responses fell in regions 160-218 and 743-854. Because no samples from the day 14 peak response were available, repertoires could be characterized only after the peak T cell response. In the small 56-69-year group, the increase in depth fell short of significance, most likely because of low power. Most participants were white British and females outnumbered males, and the authors suggested that clonal diversity may have been underestimated.

The sample in question was peripheral blood, obtained on day 0 of AZD1222 vaccination. The source of this sequence is an adult in good health. The V gene is TRBV15 and the J gene is TRBJ1-5, with the D gene not confidently named. The DNA sequence is TGTGCCACCAGCAGATCCTCGGTAGTGGCCAGAAAGGAATATAGCAATCAGCCCCAGCATTTT. This codes for CATSRSSVVARKEYSNQPQHF.